This T cell receptor beta chain was found in a study of T cells in localized non-small cell lung cancer. Turning to this clone: Its matching antigen is unknown.

CDR1 is WSHSY and CDR2 is SAAADI in the germline V gene. The CDR3 totals 15 residues. V trimming: 4 bases; J trimming: 4 bases; junction bases outside the gene matches: 3. This table comes from immunoSEQ multiplex PCR, and its TCRdb copy is limited to in-frame clones, with some not included. The repertoire holds thousands of clones, with around 31% as singletons. General study results and limits: Higher blood T cell density went with longer overall survival. It remains possible that heterogeneity exists, since only one tumor region was sequenced. Median 57 top-100 tumor clones were shared with paired adjacent lung.

Here the sequenced sample was lung tumor tissue, taken before any cancer treatment. The chain employs TRBV10-2 and TRBJ2-7, with 14 bases matching TRBD2. This receptor was identified in a man aged 35-75 years with stage I lung adenocarcinoma. Written as DNA, the CDR3 is TGCGCCAGCAGTGTCGGACTAGCGGGGGGATACGAGCAGTACTTC. It encodes CASSVGLAGGYEQYF.